The sequence of this TCR beta chain was determined in a study of a mutant IDH1 vaccine in newly diagnosed glioma (dated by TCRdb to about 2021). Study-wide context: Patients received eight vaccinations in weeks 1, 3, 5, 7, 11, 15, 19 and 23, corresponding to visits V03 through V10. Vaccination started 4-6 weeks after radiotherapy alone, or was given together with temozolomide cycles in the groups whose treatment included chemotherapy. For exploratory analyses, longitudinal TCRB deep sequencing was carried out in about 26 treated patients wherever samples were available. Before enrollment, most patients had been given radiochemotherapy with temozolomide as standard therapy, while the rest had received either radiotherapy alone or temozolomide alone. Peripheral blood samples were drawn at six visits, namely V03 (baseline), V05, V07, V10, V12 and V13. Of the 32 patients who were treated, 62.5% were male and about 40% were female, and the mean age was around 43 years. The investigation overall reported the following: Changes in the top peripheral T cell clonotypes picked up by TCRB sequencing did not appear to be linked to pseudoprogression. Vaccine-induced immune responses across multiple MHC alleles were detected in about 92% of patients. The authors stated that sample limitations prevented analyses of patient blood samples from being reproduced. PBMC samples for TCRB deep sequencing were selected based on availability.

Library preparation was by the immunoSEQ multiplex PCR assay. Rearranged TCR beta chain sequences were amplified using the hsTCRB Kit according to the manufacturer's protocol. Sequencing of TCRB libraries was carried out on an Illumina MiSeq. The study's own analysis went as follows. The proprietary platform of the kit vendor was used for demultiplexing, trimming and gene mapping. Here the immuneACCESS table is served through TCRdb, limited to in-frame sequences with V and J called. Missing clones are a known gap in these copies; in checked studies unresolved V genes cover under half, and the rest lacks a known reason. The D gene and trimming were derived from the DNA, and the V and J assignments and clone size from that table. Within this sample are 75,000 to 80,000 clones, with 75% to 90% of them counted one time only. The top ten constitute approximately 0.8% of the sample. CDR1 and CDR2 (MNHNS, SASEGT) derive from the germline V gene. V is shortened by 5 bases, J by 7 bases, and the region joining them spans 15 bases. The CDR3 has 14 amino acids, counting the end cysteine and phenylalanine. Only CDR3 DNA remains: 42 bases, in frame from the first base.

In the paper's terms, the time point label means: week 23, last vaccination. Each vaccine dose, consisting of 300 ug of a 20-mer mutant IDH1 peptide in Montanide, was administered subcutaneously with topical imiquimod. All donors had newly diagnosed IDH1-mutant astrocytomas of WHO grade 3 or 4 that showed loss of nuclear ATRX. The samples were drawn from NOA16, a multicentre, single-arm, open-label phase I trial in Germany that tested a mutant IDH1 peptide vaccine in humans for the first time. Genomic DNA for TCRB sequencing was extracted from EDTA blood using the DNeasy Blood and Tissue Kit. About this clone itself: Its recognized antigen is unknown. Per-base qualities were not stored, and no clone one base away is much larger.

Sequences were derived from PBMCs, sampled from a glioma patient whose treatment included an IDH1 peptide vaccine. The TCR originated in a woman aged 50 to 65 with glioma. The V gene is TRBV6-1 and the J gene is TRBJ1-5, and the D gene may be TRBD1, 5 bases matching. The sequenced DNA is TGTGCCAGCAGTTTACAGAAGGGGAGCCAGCCCCAGCATTTT. Translated, it reads CASSLQKGSQPQHF.